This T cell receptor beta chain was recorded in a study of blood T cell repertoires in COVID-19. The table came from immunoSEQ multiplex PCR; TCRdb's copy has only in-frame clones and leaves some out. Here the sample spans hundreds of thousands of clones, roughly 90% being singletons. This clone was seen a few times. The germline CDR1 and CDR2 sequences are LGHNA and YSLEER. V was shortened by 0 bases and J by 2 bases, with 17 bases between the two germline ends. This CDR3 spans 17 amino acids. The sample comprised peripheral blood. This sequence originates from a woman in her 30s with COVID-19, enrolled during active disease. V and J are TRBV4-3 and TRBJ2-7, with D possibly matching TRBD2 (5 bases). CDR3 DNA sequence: TGCGCCAGCAGCCAAGATTCGGGGTCCAGGTTCACCTACGAGCAGTACTTC. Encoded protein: CASSQDSGSRFTYEQYF.